The 18 T cell receptor beta chains given below trace back to one sample, sequenced in a study of tumor-infiltrating lymphocytes in localized non-small cell lung cancer. The table came from immunoSEQ multiplex PCR; TCRdb's copy has only in-frame clones and leaves some out. The table has some 15,000 clones, roughly 76% seen once. The sample consisted of lung tumor tissue. The receptors originated from a human donor with non-small cell lung cancer.

The chain employs TRBV30 and TRBJ1-1, with 8 bases identical to TRBD1. Unmatched junction bases numbered 15, after V lost 2 bases and J lost 4 bases. CDR1 and CDR2 (germline): GTSNPN, SVGIG (reference sequence). CDR3 length: 17 amino acids. The CDR3 DNA follows: TGTGCCTGGAGTCGGAGCAGGGGGCTGGTCGGGGTCACTGAAGCTTTCTTT. It is translated as CAWSRSRGLVGVTEAFF.

The chain uses TRBV5-1 and TRBJ1-1; no clear D. From germline, CDR1 is SGHRS and CDR2 YFSETQ. The length of the CDR3 is 15 residues. V lost 3 bases, J lost 0 bases, and 12 bases lay in between. The chain's CDR3 is CASSYSQVLNTEAFF. The CDR3, as DNA: TGCGCCAGCAGCTATTCCCAGGTACTGAACACTGAAGCTTTCTTT.

The V gene is TRBV7-2, the J gene TRBJ2-3, with D possibly being TRBD2 (5 bases). Deletions cut 5 bases from V and 6 bases from J, with 18 bases between. Germline assignment: CDR1 SGHTA and CDR2 FQGNSA. The CDR3 consists of 15 residues. The CDR3 sequence: CASSGSAYGRDTQYF. CDR3 nucleotides: TGTGCCAGCAGCGGTAGCGCCTACGGGCGGGATACGCAGTATTTT.

The chain recombines TRBV18 with TRBJ2-4; D is perhaps TRBD2 (5 bases). V was clipped by 3 bases and J by 8 bases, with 11 bases between them. Germline lookup yields CDR1 KGHSH and CDR2 LQKENI. The CDR3 runs to 13 residues. The CDR3 is CASSPGNWYIQYF. The CDR3 region has the DNA TGTGCCAGCTCACCCGGGAATTGGTACATTCAGTACTTC. The full variable domain, completed using reference TRBV18 and TRBJ2-4, is NAGVMQNPRHLVRRRGQEARLRCSPMKGHSHVYWYRQLPEEGLKFMVYLQKENIIDESGMPKERFSAEFPKEGPSILRIQQVVRGDSAAYFCASSPGNWYIQYFGAGTRLSVL.

This clone was recorded a few times. The rearrangement joins TRBV5-4 to TRBJ1-2, with TRBD1 as a possible D gene (5 bases). Trimming shortened V by 4 bases and J by 4 bases, and 17 bases separated the two germline ends. The V gene's germline CDR1 is SGHNT and CDR2 YYREEE (reference sequence). The CDR3 is 15 residues long. CDR3 protein: CASSPGTLLGYGYTF. In DNA form, the CDR3 reads TGTGCCAGCAGCCCCGGGACCCTTCTTGGCTATGGCTACACCTTC.

This chain joins TRBV5-4 and TRBJ2-1; 9 nucleotides line up with TRBD2. J lost 4 bases, V lost 0 bases, and 5 bases had no gene match. This CDR3 contains 16 residues. CDR1 is SGHNT and CDR2 is YYREEE in the germline V gene (reference sequence). The CDR3 reads CASSLGGLAGYNEQFF. The CDR3 DNA reads as TGTGCCAGCAGCTTGGGTGGCCTAGCGGGATACAATGAGCAGTTCTTC. The full variable domain, in which reference TRBV5-4 and TRBJ2-1 provide the parts outside the CDR3, is ETGVTQSPTHLIKTRGQQVTLRCSSQSGHNTVSWYQQALGQGPQFIFQYYREEENGRGNFPPRFSGLQFPNYSSELNVNALELDDSALYLCASSLGGLAGYNEQFFGPGTRLTVL.

This chain joins TRBV6-5 and TRBJ1-1, with D possibly being TRBD1 (6 bases). The ends were cut back, 6 bases at V and 1 base at J, with 9 bases in the middle. The CDR3 is made up of 13 amino acids. From germline, CDR1 is MNHEY and CDR2 SVGAGI. The CDR3 spells CASRPGANTEAFF. The CDR3 nucleotides are TGTGCCAGCAGACCGGGGGCGAACACTGAAGCTTTCTTT.

The J gene is TRBJ2-7, the V gene TRBV30, with TRBD1 matching over 12 bases. The length of the CDR3 is 15 residues. The junction had 9 bases not matched to a gene; V was cut back by 3 bases and J by 6 bases. Germline V gives CDR1 GTSNPN, CDR2 SVGIG (reference sequence). The CDR3 DNA follows: TGTGCCTGGAGGACCCCGGGACAGGGGGCCCCCGAGCAGTACTTC. It translates to CAWRTPGQGAPEQYF.

The chain recombines TRBV10-1 with TRBJ1-1; 7 bases are shared with TRBD1. The CDR3 is 14 amino acids. Unmatched junction bases numbered 8, after V lost 4 bases and J lost 6 bases. Germline V gene lookup returns CDR1 WNHNN and CDR2 SYGVQD (reference sequence). The CDR3 DNA follows: TGCGCCAGCAGTGTTTCCAGGGGGACCGCTGAAGCTTTCTTT. This translates into CASSVSRGTAEAFF.

The CDR3 region has the DNA TGTGCCAGCAGTAGAGTTAGGGGATACAATGAGCAGTTCTTC. Translating it yields CASSRVRGYNEQFF. The V call is TRBV7-2, the J call TRBJ2-1, with D maybe TRBD1 (5 bases). The germline gives CDR1 SGHTA, CDR2 FQGNSA. This CDR3 is 14 amino acids long. V was cut by 6 bases and J by 4 bases, with 13 bases left in between.

The J gene is TRBJ2-3, the V gene TRBV6-5, with D maybe TRBD1 (6 bases). Trimming cost V 7 bases and J 8 bases, with 10 bases left between them. The CDR3 length is 11 residues. CDR1 MNHEY and CDR2 SVGAGI come from the germline V gene. DNA of the CDR3: TGTGCCAGCATACAAGGGGGTACGCAGTATTTT. Its translation is CASIQGGTQYF.

V and J are TRBV4-1 and TRBJ1-4; 12 bases match TRBD1. The V and J ends lost 4 bases and 4 bases, in that order; junction bases with no gene match: 7. The CDR3 loop spans 17 amino acids. Germline CDR1 is MGHRA and CDR2 is YSYEKL. DNA of the CDR3: TGCGCCAGCAGCCGGGGGGGACAGGGGGCGAGTAATGAAAAACTGTTTTTT. Translation: CASSRGGQGASNEKLFF.

As concerns this clone: Other DNA sequences in the same sample also yield this CDR3. The V call is TRBV10-3, the J call TRBJ2-3; maybe TRBD2 (6 bases). The CDR3 is made up of 15 amino acids. Germline CDR1 and CDR2: ENHRY and SYGVKD. V lost 2 bases to trimming and J lost 0 bases, with 9 bases between them. DNA for the CDR3: TGTGCCATCAGTGAGGGTAGCGGAAGCACAGATACGCAGTATTTT. Its translation is CAISEGSGSTDTQYF.

With respect to this clone: Other nucleotide sequences from this sample produce the same CDR3. This chain uses TRBV7-2 with TRBJ2-1, with 11 bases lining up with TRBD2. The CDR3 totals 15 residues. CDR1 is SGHTA and CDR2 is FQGNSA in the germline V gene. After removal of 3 bases from V and 4 bases from J, the junction contained 2 bases not matched to a gene. CDR3 nucleotides: TGTGCCAGCAGCTTGACTAGCGGGAAATACAATGAGCAGTTCTTC. It encodes CASSLTSGKYNEQFF.

This clone came up a few times. The rearrangement uses TRBV2 and TRBJ1-5; 8 bases agree with TRBD1. Trimming took 5 bases from V and 7 from J; bases not matched to a gene: 10. Germline loops: CDR1 SNHLY, CDR2 FYNNEI. The CDR3 extends over 15 amino acids. The CDR3 bases are TGTGCCAGCAGTCAGGGGGCAGGGGGAATCCAGCCCCAGCATTTT. This sequence encodes CASSQGAGGIQPQHF.

This sequence joins TRBV5-6 and TRBJ1-5; 10 nucleotides align to TRBD1. This CDR3 has 15 residues. Germline CDR1 is SGHDT and CDR2 is YYEEEE. The V and J ends lost 4 bases and 4 bases, in that order; junction bases with no gene match: 5. The CDR3 nucleotides read TGTGCCAGCAGCCCCGACAGGGGGCTAAATCAGCCCCAGCATTTT. This encodes CASSPDRGLNQPQHF.

The V call is TRBV4-1, the J call TRBJ2-2, with 8 bases identical to TRBD2. After removal of 3 bases from V and 6 bases from J, the junction contained 9 bases not matched to a gene. This CDR3 region has 16 residues. CDR1 and CDR2 (germline): MGHRA, YSYEKL. In DNA, the CDR3 is TGCGCCAGCAGCCATTTTCCAGCGGGAGCTGCCGGGGAGCTGTTTTTT. As protein: CASSHFPAGAAGELFF.

The rearrangement links TRBV7-2 to TRBJ2-5; D gene ambiguous. The CDR3 has 11 residues. Germline loops: CDR1 SGHTA, CDR2 FQGNSA. The V gene lost 2 bases and the J gene lost 5 bases, with 3 bases spanning the gap. The CDR3 bases are TGTGCCAGCAGCTTAAGCGAGACCCAGTACTTC. Amino acid sequence: CASSLSETQYF.